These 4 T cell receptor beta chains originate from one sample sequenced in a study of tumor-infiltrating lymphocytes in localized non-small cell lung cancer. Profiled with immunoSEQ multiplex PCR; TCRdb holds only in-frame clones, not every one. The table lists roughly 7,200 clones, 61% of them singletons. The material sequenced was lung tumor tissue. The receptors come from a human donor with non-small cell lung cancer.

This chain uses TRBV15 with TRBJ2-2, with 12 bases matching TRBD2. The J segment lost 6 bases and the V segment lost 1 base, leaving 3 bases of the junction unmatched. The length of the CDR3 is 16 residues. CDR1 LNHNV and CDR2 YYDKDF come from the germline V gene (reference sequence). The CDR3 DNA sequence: TGTGCCACCAGCAGAGGACTAGCGGGAGTAGCCGGGGAGCTGTTTTTT. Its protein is CATSRGLAGVAGELFF.

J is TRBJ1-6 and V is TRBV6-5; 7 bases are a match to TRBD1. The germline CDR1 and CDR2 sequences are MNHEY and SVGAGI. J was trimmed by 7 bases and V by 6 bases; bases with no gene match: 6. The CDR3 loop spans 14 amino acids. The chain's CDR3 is CASRFDRENSPLHF. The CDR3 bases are TGTGCCAGCAGGTTTGACAGGGAAAATTCACCCCTCCACTTT.

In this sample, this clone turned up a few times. The chain's CDR3 is CASAARLALVSTDTQYF. DNA of the CDR3: TGTGCCAGCGCTGCGAGACTAGCTTTGGTTAGCACAGATACGCAGTATTTT. This chain links TRBV11-2 with TRBJ2-3; 7 positions agree with TRBD2. This CDR3 is built from 17 residues. Germline V CDR1 and CDR2: SGHAT, FQNNGV. V was clipped by 8 bases and J by 0 bases; unmatched bases: 14.

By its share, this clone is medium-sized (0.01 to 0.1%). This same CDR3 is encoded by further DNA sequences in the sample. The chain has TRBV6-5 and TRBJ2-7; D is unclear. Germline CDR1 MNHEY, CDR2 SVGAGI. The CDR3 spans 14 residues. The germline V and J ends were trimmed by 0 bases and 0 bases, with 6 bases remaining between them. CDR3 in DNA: TGTGCCAGCAGTTACTCCCGATACTCCTACGAGCAGTACTTC. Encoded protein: CASSYSRYSYEQYF.